This entry concerns a single TCR beta chain. The entry originates in a study of blood T cell repertoires in COVID-19. The wider study: There were acute and convalescent COVID-19 samples, and they came from the United States, Italy and Spain. T cells, B-cell-depleted T cells, or PBMCs supplied cDNA or gDNA.

Trimming left V 2 bases short and J 0 bases short, with 8 bases between. This CDR3 comprises 15 residues. Germline V lookup: CDR1 MNHNS, CDR2 SASEGT. Residents of approximately 25 US areas, aged about 18 to 95 years, made up the participants. As handled by the study authors: For nucleated cells, counts were estimated from reference gene primer amplification. Measured with immunoSEQ multiplex PCR; TCRdb has only the in-frame clones, and not every one. The V and J calls and clone size were taken over from that table, and D and trimming were inferred from the DNA. The sample carries 200,000 to 250,000 clones, 84% recorded once.

Source material: PBMCs or T cells enriched from blood (not recorded which). The V call is TRBV6-1, the J call TRBJ1-3; D perhaps matches TRBD1 (5 bases). This receptor was identified in a man in his 60s who had recovered from COVID-19. CDR3 DNA: TGTGCCAGCAGTGAACTTGGACACTCTGGAAACACCATATATTTT. Protein product: CASSELGHSGNTIYF.